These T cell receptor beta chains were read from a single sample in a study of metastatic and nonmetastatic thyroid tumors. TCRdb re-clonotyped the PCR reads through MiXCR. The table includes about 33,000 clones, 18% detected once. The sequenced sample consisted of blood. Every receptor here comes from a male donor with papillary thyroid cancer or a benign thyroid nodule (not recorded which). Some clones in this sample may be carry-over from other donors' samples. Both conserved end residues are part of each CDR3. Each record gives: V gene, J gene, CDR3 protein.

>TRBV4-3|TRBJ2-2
CASSPLAGGRHGELFF
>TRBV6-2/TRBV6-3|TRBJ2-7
CASSYSAGTPTDHYF
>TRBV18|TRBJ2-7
CASSPRGDEQYF
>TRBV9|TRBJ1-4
CASSAGGEKLFF
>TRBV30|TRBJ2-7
CAWNLDHGYEQYF
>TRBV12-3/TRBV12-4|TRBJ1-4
CASSPYRTIPFF
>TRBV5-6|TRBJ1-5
CASSRTVNQPQHF
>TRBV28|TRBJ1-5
CASSFRGARQPQHF
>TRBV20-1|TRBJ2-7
CSAPGLAGVLKAYEQYF
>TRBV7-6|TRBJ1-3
CASSLESSGNTIYF
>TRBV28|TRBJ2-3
CASSSGRVPDTQYF
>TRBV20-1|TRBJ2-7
CSAPTPGQGAREQYF
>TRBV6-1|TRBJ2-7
CVSSEGGPYEQYF
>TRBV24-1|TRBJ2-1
CATTSGTSDEQFF
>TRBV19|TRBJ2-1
CASSIGVSDDEQFF
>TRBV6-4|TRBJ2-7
CASSDVRGKVDEQYF
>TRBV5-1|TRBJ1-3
CASSLTRGDRGPHSGNTIYF
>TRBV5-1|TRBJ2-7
CASRRTSDYYEQYF
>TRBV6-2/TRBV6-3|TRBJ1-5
CATSSLGGVRALEPQHF
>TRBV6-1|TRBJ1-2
CANSSQGSYGYTF
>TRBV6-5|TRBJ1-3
CASIDSPGAGNTIYF
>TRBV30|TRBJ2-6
CAWSLTGTSGANVLTF
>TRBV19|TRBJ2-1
CASSIAFRTALNEQFF
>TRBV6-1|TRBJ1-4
CASMEGRDEKLFF
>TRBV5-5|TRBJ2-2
CASDRGGYTGELFF
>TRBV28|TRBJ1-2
CASTLLRRQGIYYGYTF
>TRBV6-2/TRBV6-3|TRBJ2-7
CASSPQDGPYEQYF
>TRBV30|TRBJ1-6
CACAGSYNSPLHF
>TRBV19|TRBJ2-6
CASRFIRDAGANVLTF
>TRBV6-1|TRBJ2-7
CASSEEAVYSYEQYF
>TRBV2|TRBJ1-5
CASQRGGAQPQHF
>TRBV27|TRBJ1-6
CASHPKSWNSPLHF
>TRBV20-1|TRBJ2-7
CSARAPGLADYEQYF
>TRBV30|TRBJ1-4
CAWSPQAIEKLFF
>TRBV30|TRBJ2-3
CAWKAGGDTQYF
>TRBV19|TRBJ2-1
CASSIDGRSSYNEQFF
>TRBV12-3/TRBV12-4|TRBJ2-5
CASTRRGAGAQETQYF
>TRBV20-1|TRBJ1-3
CSAIGKTGNTIYF
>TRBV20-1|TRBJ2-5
CSARDFRVKQETQYF
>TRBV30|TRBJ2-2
CAWSVEGLGTGELFF
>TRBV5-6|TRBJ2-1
CASSLASRGPYYNEQFF
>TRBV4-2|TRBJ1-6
CASSLQGQDSPLHF
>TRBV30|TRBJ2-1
CAWSVDSGGYNEQFF
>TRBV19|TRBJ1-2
CASSIGIRTGNGYTF
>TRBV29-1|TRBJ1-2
CSVDAARGVGYGYTF
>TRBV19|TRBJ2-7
CASSAERRRVVHEQYF
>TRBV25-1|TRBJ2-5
CASSESETQYF
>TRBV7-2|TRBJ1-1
CASRPGNTEAFF
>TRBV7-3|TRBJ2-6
CASSLTAGSSGANVLTF